Given below is one T cell receptor (beta chain) in context. The target antigen is unknown. This entry is derived from a study of T cells in Graves' hyperthyroidism and ophthalmopathy. Study overall: Peripheral blood was collected at initial diagnosis, before any treatment. Notes on the study in general: Ophthalmopathy cases were set apart from stable hyperthyroidism by a 13 V-J model.

Exclusion of a patient resulted from uncontrolled infection, other autoimmune disease, pregnancy or lactation. Template material for amplifying TCR beta CDR3 regions consisted of RNA transcripts. The HTBI set primed first-round TCR CDR3 RT-PCR. TCRdb analysed the multiplex PCR reads with MiXCR anew, one entry per CDR3 protein. The sample yields about 300,000 distinct CDR3 sequences, 13% seen once. Germline CDR1 SGHAT, CDR2 FQNNGV. The trim removed 6 bases at V and 3 bases at J, leaving 8 bases unmatched. CDR3 length equals 14 residues. The sample comprised blood. The chain carries TRBV11-2 and TRBJ2-7; TRBD1 agrees at 7 bases. The sequence was collected from a young woman with Graves' hyperthyroidism that later progressed to Graves' ophthalmopathy. In DNA, the CDR3 is TGTGCCAGCAGGTCCGGGACAGTGAGCTACGAGCAGTACTTC. It specifies CASRSGTVSYEQYF.